The rows below give T cell receptor beta chains drawn from one sample of a study of cytomegalovirus exposure and HLA in healthy donors. Method: immunoSEQ multiplex PCR; TCRdb's copy keeps in-frame clones and lacks some. Its table lists 130,000 to 150,000 clones. Sample: PBMCs. These receptors were taken from a woman aged 45-65 years in good health and CMV-seronegative. Both conserved end residues are part of each CDR3.

>TRBV19|TRBJ1-4
CASRGGPTNEKLFF
>TRBV20-1|TRBJ2-2
CSASSIGELFF
>TRBV7-6|TRBJ2-7
CASSLMASGRSDEQYF
>TRBV19|TRBJ1-2
CATAGPGKNYGYTF
>TRBV13|TRBJ1-1
CASSTRVKGPEAFF
>TRBV19|TRBJ2-3
CASREASGRDTQYF
>TRBV19|TRBJ2-2
CASSVGRGVRRTTGELFF
>TRBV18|TRBJ2-5
CASSSDSHNMETQYF
>TRBV5-3|TRBJ1-3
CARSLGGQGSSGNTIYF
>TRBV30|TRBJ2-1
CAWSIGTSGLNEQFF
>TRBV6-6|TRBJ2-7
CASRLGRTGDYEQYF
>TRBV19|TRBJ2-1
CASSMAPYNEQFF
>TRBV28|TRBJ2-2
CASGTGGTGELFF
>TRBV6-5|TRBJ2-1
CASSYYLGRAVHEQFF
>TRBV6-5|TRBJ2-5
CSLGRGETQYF
>TRBV4-1|TRBJ2-1
CASSQDWPDNEQFF
>TRBV19|TRBJ2-7
CASSRTGGLPYEQYF